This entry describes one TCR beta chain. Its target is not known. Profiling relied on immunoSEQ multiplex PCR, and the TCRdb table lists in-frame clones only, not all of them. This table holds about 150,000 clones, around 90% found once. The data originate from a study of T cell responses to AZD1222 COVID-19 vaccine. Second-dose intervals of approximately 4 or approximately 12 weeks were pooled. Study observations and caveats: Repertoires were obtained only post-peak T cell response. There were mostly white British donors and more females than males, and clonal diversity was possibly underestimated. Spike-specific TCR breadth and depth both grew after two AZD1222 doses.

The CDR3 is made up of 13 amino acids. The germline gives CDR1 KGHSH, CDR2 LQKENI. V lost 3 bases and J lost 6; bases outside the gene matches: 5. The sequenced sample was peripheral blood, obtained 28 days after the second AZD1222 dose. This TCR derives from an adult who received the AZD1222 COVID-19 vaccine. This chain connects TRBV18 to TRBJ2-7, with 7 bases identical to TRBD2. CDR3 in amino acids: CASSPGLVGEQYF. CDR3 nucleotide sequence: TGTGCCAGCTCACCCGGACTAGTGGGCGAGCAGTACTTC.